This T cell receptor (beta chain) was captured by sequencing in a study of CD8+ T cells in alopecia areata. With 4 bases clipped from V and 4 bases from J, the junction kept 5 bases outside the gene matches. This CDR3 has 14 amino acids. CDR1 is SEHNR and CDR2 is FQNEAQ in the germline V gene (reference sequence). Sequencing used cDNA as its template, made by extracting RNA and reverse transcribing it. The protocol was immunoSEQ multiplex PCR, while the TCRdb copy is restricted to in-frame clones and leaves out a portion. In the table there are over 150,000 clones, approximately 60% of which are singletons.

The sequence came from a human donor in good health. What was sequenced was CD8+ T cells sorted from blood. The chain joins TRBV7-9 to TRBJ1-1; 8 nucleotides agree with TRBD1. Written as DNA, the CDR3 is TGTGCCAGCAGCTCAACGGACAGGGCCACTGAAGCTTTCTTT. It specifies CASSSTDRATEAFF.